This T cell receptor beta chain was captured by sequencing in a study of blood T cell repertoires in COVID-19 (dated by TCRdb to about 2020). Some background on the complete study: Samples from collaborators originated in the United States, Italy and Spain and spanned both the acute and convalescent phases of COVID-19. The samples were drawn from two sources: the first 160 participants of the ongoing ImmuneRACE study, and some 1,300 subjects contributed by 6 global collaborators. Where available, HLA class I and class II types were obtained from metadata supplied by the sample provider rather than from assay-based typing. A de-identified subject ID, COVID-19 status, age in years and sex were almost always included in the sample metadata. The prospective study material was composed of cDNA or gDNA derived from T cells, B-cell-depleted T cells, or PBMCs. Subjects who had been exposed to COVID-19, were actively infected with it, or had recovered from it provided the deeply sampled blood TCRbeta repertoires that made up the dataset. The repertoires were released in a freely available public database meant as a resource for research on the immune response to SARS-CoV-2.

About this clone: Its antigen specificity is not known. No clone much larger than this one lies a single base away; base qualities are absent.

Points the paper makes about the study in general: The quantity of clinical and demographic metadata differed by source and by participant and was supplied without curation.

Participants in the prospective study were aged roughly 18 to 100 years, lived in about two dozen United States geographic areas, and enrolled through a virtual design. Cohort assignment in the prospective study relied on participant-reported clinical history from a screening survey and a study questionnaire. Exposed participants had been in contact with someone with a PCR-confirmed or clinician-diagnosed COVID-19 case within 2 weeks of study entry. In the prospective study, mobile phlebotomists collected whole blood, serum and a nasopharyngeal or oropharyngeal swab from each participant. Additional blood draws and questionnaires over an approximately two-month period could optionally be provided by prospective study participants. Before DNA extraction, prospective study blood samples were shipped either frozen or at room temperature. V is cut by 4 bases and J by 1 base, and the space between the germline ends is 8 bases. For CDR1 and CDR2, the germline V gene lists LGHNA and YSLEER. The CDR3, from cysteine to phenylalanine, totals 15 residues. The CDR3 DNA has 45 bases and is translated from base 1.

TCRbeta CDR3 regions were amplified from genomic DNA by means of the immunoSEQ Assay, a bias-controlled multiplex PCR. The original methods were these. Nucleated cell counts per sample were estimated from amplification of reference gene primers within the assay. Sequence reads were collapsed and filtered to measure the absolute abundance of every unique TCRbeta CDR3 rearrangement. For each sample, productive Simpson clonality was calculated by taking the square root of Simpson's diversity index across productive rearrangements. TCRdb obtained this table from immuneACCESS and retained in-frame rearrangements with V and J assigned. These tables miss some clones; where compared with another copy, unresolved V genes account for less than half of the shortfall, and the remainder is unexplained. Clonal size and the V and J genes are those of that table, whereas D and trimming came from the DNA. For this sample there are 130,000 to 150,000 clones; roughly 84% appear just once. The ten largest clones take up 5.8% of the sample.

This TCR was sampled from a woman in her forties or fifties who had been exposed to COVID-19. The sample was PBMCs or T cells enriched from blood (not recorded which). Here the chain combines TRBV4-3 and TRBJ2-6, with the D segment identity uncertain. The CDR3 region has the sequence CASSLLRSGANVLTF. The sequenced DNA is TGCGCCAGCAGCCTCCTCCGGTCTGGGGCCAACGTCCTGACTTTC.